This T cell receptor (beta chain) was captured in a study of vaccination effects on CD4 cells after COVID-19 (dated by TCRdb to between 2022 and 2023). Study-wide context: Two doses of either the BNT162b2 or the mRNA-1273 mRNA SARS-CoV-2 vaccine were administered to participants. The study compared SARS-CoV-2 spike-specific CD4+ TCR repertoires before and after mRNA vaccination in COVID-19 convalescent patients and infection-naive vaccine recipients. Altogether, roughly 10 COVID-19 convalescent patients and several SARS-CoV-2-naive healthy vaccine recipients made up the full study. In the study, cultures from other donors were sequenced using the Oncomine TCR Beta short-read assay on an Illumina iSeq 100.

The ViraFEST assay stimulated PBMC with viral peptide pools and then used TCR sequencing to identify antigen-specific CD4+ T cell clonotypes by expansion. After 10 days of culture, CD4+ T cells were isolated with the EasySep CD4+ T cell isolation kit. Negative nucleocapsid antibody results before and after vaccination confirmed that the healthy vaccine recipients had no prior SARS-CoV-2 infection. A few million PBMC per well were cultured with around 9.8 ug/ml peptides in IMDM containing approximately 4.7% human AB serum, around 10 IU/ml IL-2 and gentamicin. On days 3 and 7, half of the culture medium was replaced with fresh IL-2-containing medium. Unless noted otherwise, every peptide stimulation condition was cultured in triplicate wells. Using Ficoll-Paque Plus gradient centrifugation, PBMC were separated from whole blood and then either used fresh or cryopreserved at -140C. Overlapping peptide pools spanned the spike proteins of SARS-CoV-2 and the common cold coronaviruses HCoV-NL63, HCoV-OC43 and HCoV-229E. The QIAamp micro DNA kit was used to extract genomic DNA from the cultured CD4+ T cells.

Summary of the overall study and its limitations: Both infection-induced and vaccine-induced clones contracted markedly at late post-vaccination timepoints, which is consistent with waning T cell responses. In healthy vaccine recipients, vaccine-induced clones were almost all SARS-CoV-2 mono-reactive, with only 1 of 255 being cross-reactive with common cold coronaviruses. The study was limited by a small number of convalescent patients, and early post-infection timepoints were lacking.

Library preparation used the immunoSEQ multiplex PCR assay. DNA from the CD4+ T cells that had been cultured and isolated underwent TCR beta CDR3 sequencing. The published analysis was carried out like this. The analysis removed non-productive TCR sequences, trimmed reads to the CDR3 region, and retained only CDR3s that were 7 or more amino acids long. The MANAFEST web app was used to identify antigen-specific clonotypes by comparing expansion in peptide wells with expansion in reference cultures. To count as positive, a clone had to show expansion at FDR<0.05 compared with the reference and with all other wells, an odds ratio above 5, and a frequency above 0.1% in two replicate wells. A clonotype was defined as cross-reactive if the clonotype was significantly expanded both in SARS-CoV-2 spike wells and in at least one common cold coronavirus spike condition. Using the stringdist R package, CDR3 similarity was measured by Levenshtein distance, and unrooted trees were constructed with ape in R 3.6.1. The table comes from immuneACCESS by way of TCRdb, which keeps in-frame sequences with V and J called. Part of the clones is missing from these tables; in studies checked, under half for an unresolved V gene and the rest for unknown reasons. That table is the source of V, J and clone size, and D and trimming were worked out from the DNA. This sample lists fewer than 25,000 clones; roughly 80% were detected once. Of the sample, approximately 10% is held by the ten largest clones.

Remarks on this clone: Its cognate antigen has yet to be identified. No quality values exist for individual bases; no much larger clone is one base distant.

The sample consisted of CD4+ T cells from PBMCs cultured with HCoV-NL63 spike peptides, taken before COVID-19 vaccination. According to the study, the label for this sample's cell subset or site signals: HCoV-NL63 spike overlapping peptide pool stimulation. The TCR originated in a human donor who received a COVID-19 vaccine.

The CDR3 region reads CASSLNTANTEAFF. The nucleotide sequence reads TGTGCCAGCAGCTTAAATACAGCGAACACTGAAGCTTTCTTT. The sequence links TRBV7-9 to TRBJ1-1; there is no confident call for the D gene. Based on the germline V gene (reference sequence), the CDR1 and CDR2 sequences are SEHNR and FQNEAQ. CDR3 length: 14 amino acids, cysteine to phenylalanine. Just CDR3 DNA is preserved here, 42 bases in frame from base 1. V and J are truncated by 2 bases and 1 base respectively, leaving an intervening sequence of 8 bases. When the CDR3 is completed using the reference TRBV7-9 and TRBJ1-1 genes on either side, the full variable domain is DTGVSQNPRHKITKRGQNVTFRCDPISEHNRLYWYRQTLGQGPEFLTYFQNEAQLEKSRLLSDRFSAERPKGSFSTLEIQRTEQGDSAMYLCASSLNTANTEAFFGQGTRLTVV.